This entry concerns a single T cell receptor beta chain. The antigen is undetermined. The data were obtained in a study of CXCR3-negative and CXCR3-positive naive CD8 T cells. Findings and caveats of the study: More hydrophobic TRB CDR3s were found in CXCR3-positive naive cells than in CXCR3-negative naive cells.

5' RACE with UMI labels generated the TRB cDNA libraries. Following a re-call of the 5' RACE reads, TCRdb has one entry per CDR3 protein and lacks DNA. The sample data list around 63,000 distinct CDR3 sequences. Sequenced material: naive CXCR3+ CD8+ T cells from blood. Specified subset: CD45RO-CCR7+CD27+CD95- naive CD8+ T cells expressing CXCR3 (TNR3+). The source of this sequence is a human donor in good health. Some clones in this sample may be carry-over from other donors' samples.

The CDR3 here is CASSYDLGRDTQYF. The chain combines TRBV6-2 or TRBV6-3 with TRBJ2-3; TCRdb names TRBD2, which stays unverified in the absence of DNA. In germline, CDR1 is MNHEY, CDR2 SVGEGT. CDR3 length: 14 amino acids.